The rows below give T cell receptor beta chains drawn from one sample of a study of radiation and T cells in renal cell carcinoma. Only in-frame clones appear in the TCRdb table, and some are missing; sequencing was by immunoSEQ multiplex PCR. The sample contains 90,000 to 95,000 clones, 82% of which appear only once. The sequencing used blood, collected from a patient whose treatment included radiotherapy and nephrectomy. The receptors come from a man in his sixties with renal cell carcinoma. CDR3s include the opening cysteine and the closing phenylalanine or tryptophan. D genes are given only for firm matches. The size field is filled for only some rows; it gives once, few, many or a size class.

>TRBJ2-3|TRBV5-1|-|-
TGCGCCAGCAGCTTGGGGACAGGCACAGATACGCAGTATTTT
CASSLGTGTDTQYF
>TRBJ2-1|TRBV7-6|-|-
TGTGCCAGCAGCTTAGTCGGGGGCAGAAATGAGCAGTTCTTC
CASSLVGGRNEQFF
>TRBJ2-7|TRBV10-3|-|TRBD1
TGTGCCATCAAATTTACCGGGACAGGGGGCGAGCAGTACTTC
CAIKFTGTGGEQYF
>TRBJ1-2|TRBV27|-|TRBD1
TGTGCCAGCAGTCGACAGGGGGCGGACTATGGCTACACCTTC
CASSRQGADYGYTF
>TRBJ2-1|TRBV4-2|-|TRBD2
TGTGCCAGCAGCCAATTGATAGCGGGAGATATGCATGAGCAGTTCTTC
CASSQLIAGDMHEQFF
>TRBJ2-7|TRBV6-6|-|-
TGTGCCAGCAGTTGGGACTCCGGCTACGAGCAGTACTTC
CASSWDSGYEQYF
>TRBJ2-3|TRBV4-1|-|-
TGCGCCAGCAGCCACCTCTACCGTGGCACAGATACGCAGTATTTT
CASSHLYRGTDTQYF
>TRBJ2-7|TRBV28|-|-
TGTGCCAGCAGTTTCGTCACCAGGGTCCCCTACGAGCAGTACTTC
CASSFVTRVPYEQYF
>TRBJ2-5|TRBV11-3|-|TRBD2
TGTGCCAGCAGCCCGGGACTAGCGGGAGAAGGGCAAGAGACCCAGTACTTC
CASSPGLAGEGQETQYF
>TRBJ2-7|TRBV5-1|once|-
TGCGCCAGCGGCAGGGAGAGCTCCTACGAGCAGTACTTC
CASGRESSYEQYF
>TRBJ2-2|TRBV7-9|few|TRBD1
TGTGCCAGTAGAGACAGGGGTTATACCGGGGAGCTGTTTTTT
CASRDRGYTGELFF
>TRBJ1-1|TRBV5-8|-|-
TGTGCCAGCAGCTTGAACAAGAACACTGAAGCTTTCTTT
CASSLNKNTEAFF
>TRBJ1-5|TRBV10-3|-|-
TGTGCCATCAGTGAGTCCGGGACGTATCAGCCCCAGCATTTT
CAISESGTYQPQHF
>TRBJ2-7|TRBV4-1|medium-sized|-
TGCGCCAGCAGCCAGCGGATCACGGCTTGGGACGAGCAGTACTTC
CASSQRITAWDEQYF
>TRBJ1-2|TRBV4-1|-|-
TGCGCCAGCAGCCAAGATGAAAGGGCCAGTCTCAACTATGGCTACACCTTC
CASSQDERASLNYGYTF
>TRBJ2-7|TRBV11-2|-|TRBD2
TGTGCCAGCAGCTTTGGACCAGGACTAGCGGAGGAGCAGTACTTC
CASSFGPGLAEEQYF
>TRBJ2-2|TRBV28|-|TRBD1
TGTGCCAGCAGCCTCCCTCTACAGGGGGCGAACGGGGAGCTGTTTTTT
CASSLPLQGANGELFF
>TRBJ2-2|TRBV6-6|once|-
TGTGCCGCTTACAGGAACACCGGGGAGCTGTTTTTT
CAAYRNTGELFF
>TRBJ2-7|TRBV6-5|-|TRBD1
TGTGCCAGCAGTTACGGGGGGAGGACAGGGGTCTACGAGCAGTACTTC
CASSYGGRTGVYEQYF
>TRBJ2-5|TRBV5-1|few|-
TGCGCCAGCAGCTTGGCCTTTGAGACCCAGTACTTC
CASSLAFETQYF